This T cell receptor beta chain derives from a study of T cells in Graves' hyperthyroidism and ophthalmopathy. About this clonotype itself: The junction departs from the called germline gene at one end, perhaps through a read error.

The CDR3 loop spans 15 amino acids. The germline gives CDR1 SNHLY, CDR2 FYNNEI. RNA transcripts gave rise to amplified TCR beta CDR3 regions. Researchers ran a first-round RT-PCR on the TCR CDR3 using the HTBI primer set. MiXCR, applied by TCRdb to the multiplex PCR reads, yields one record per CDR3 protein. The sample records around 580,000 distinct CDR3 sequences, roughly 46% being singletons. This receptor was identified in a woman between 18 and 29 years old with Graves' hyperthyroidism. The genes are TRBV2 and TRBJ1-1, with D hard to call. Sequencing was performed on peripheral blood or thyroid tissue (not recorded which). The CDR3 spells CASSLSTSSNAEAFF. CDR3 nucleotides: TGTGCCAGCAGTTTAAGTACCAGCTCGAACGCTGAAGCTTTCTTT.